The clone carrying this T cell receptor beta chain was found a few times. Its antigen is not known. TCRdb re-called the RT-PCR reads with MiXCR, one entry per CDR3 protein. Among around 750,000 distinct CDR3 sequences listed, around 20% were seen once. This record belongs to a study of response to subunit inactivated influenza vaccine. Study-wide points: Each seasonal flu vaccination may recruit only limited new T cells, authors suggested.

The ends were cut back, 5 bases at V and 5 bases at J, with 11 bases in the middle. This CDR3 region has 13 residues. Germline CDR1 reads SEHNR; CDR2 reads FQNEAQ (reference sequence). The sample here was PBMCs from blood, taken around 5 days after vaccination. This rearrangement joins TRBV7-9 to TRBJ2-3, with D uncertain. This TCR was sampled from a man aged 50 to 59 who received an inactivated influenza vaccine. The CDR3 nucleotides are TGTGCCAGCAGCCGCCGAGGAAAAGATACGCAGTATTTT. Amino acid sequence: CASSRRGKDTQYF.